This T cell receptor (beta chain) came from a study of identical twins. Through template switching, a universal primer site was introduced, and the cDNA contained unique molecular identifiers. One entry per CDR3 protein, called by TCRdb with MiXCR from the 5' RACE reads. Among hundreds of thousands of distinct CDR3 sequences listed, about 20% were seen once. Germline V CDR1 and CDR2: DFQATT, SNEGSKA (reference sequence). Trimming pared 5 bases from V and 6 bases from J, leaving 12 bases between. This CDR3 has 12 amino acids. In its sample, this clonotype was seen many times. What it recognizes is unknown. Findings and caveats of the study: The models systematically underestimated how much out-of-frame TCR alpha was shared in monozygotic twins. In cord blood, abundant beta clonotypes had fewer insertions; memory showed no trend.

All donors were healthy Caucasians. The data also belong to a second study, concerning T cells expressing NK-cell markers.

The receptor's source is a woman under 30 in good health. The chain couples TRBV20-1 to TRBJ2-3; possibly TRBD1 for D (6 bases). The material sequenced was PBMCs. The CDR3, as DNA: TGCAGTGCTTCTTACAGGGCTGATACGCAGTATTTT. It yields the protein CSASYRADTQYF.